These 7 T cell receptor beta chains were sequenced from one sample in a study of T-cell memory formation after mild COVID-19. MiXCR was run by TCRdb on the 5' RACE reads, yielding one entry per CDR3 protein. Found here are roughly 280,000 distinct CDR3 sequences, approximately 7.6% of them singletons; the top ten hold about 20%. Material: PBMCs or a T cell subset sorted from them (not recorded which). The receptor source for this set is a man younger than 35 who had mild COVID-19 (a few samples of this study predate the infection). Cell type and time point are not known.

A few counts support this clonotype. The CDR3: CAILLREGATEAFF. In nucleotides, the CDR3 is TGTGCCATCCTGCTACGGGAGGGGGCCACTGAAGCTTTCTTT. This chain uses TRBV10-3 with TRBJ1-1, with 7 bases identical to TRBD1. This CDR3 is 14 amino acids long. Germline V CDR1 and CDR2: ENHRY, SYGVKD. The ends lost 8 bases at V and 4 bases at J; junction bases unmatched: 10.

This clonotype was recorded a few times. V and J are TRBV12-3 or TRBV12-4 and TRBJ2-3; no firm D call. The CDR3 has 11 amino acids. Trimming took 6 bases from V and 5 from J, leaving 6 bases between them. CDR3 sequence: CASRRRDTQYF. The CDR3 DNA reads TGTGCCAGCAGACGAAGAGATACGCAGTATTTT.

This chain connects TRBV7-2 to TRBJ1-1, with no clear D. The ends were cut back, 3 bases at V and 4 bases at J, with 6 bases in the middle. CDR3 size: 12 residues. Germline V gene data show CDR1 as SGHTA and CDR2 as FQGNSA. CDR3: CASSFKTTEAFF. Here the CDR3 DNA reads TGTGCCAGCAGCTTTAAGACCACTGAAGCTTTCTTT.

The CDR3 region is CASSQDPAGGLRTGELFF. The CDR3 DNA sequence: TGCGCCAGCAGCCAAGACCCAGCGGGGGGTTTAAGAACCGGGGAGCTGTTTTTT. This chain connects TRBV4-3 to TRBJ2-2; 9 positions match TRBD2. CDR3 size: 18 residues. With 0 bases clipped from V and 5 bases from J, the junction kept 10 bases outside the gene matches. From germline, CDR1 is LGHNA and CDR2 YSLEER.

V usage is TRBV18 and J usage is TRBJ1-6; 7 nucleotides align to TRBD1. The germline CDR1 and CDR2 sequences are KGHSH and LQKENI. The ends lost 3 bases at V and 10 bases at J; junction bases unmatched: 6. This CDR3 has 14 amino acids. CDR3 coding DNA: TGTGCCAGCTCACCGACAGGGTCGAACTCACCCCTCCACTTT. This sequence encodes CASSPTGSNSPLHF.

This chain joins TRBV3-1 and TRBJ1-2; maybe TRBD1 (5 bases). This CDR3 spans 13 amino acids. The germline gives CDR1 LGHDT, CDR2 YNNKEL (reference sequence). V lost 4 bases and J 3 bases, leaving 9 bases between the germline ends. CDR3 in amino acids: CASSREQDYGYTF. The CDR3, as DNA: TGTGCCAGCAGCCGGGAACAGGACTATGGCTACACCTTC.

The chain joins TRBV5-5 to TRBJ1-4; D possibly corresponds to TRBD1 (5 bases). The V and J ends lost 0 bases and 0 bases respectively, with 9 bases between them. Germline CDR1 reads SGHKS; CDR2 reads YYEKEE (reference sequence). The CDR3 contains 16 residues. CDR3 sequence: CASSLGQRSTNEKLFF. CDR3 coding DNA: TGTGCCAGCAGCTTGGGACAGAGATCAACTAATGAAAAACTGTTTTTT.